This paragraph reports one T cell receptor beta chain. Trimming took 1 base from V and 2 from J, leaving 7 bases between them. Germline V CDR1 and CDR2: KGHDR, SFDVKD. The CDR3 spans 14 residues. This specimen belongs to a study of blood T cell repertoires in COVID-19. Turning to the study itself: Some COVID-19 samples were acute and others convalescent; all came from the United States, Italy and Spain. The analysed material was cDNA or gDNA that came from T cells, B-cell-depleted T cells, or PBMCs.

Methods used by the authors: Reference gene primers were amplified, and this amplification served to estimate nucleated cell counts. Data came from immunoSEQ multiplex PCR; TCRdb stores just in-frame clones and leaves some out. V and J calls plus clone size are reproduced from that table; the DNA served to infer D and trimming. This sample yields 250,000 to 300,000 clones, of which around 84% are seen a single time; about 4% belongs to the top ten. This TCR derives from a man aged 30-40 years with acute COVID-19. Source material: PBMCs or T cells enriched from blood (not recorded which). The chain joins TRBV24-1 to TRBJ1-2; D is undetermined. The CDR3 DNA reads TGTGCCACCAGTGATTTTCGGCGGAACTATGGCTACACCTTC. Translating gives CATSDFRRNYGYTF.